The present TCR beta chain was sequenced within a study of prognosis after radiotherapy for stage I lung cancer. Overall study context: Some 14 patients had newly diagnosed primary stage I lung tumors, and five had oligometastatic NSCLC after surgical resection of the primary tumor.

TCR beta CDR3 amplification from genomic DNA was performed by two-round multiplex PCR. Each TRBV and TRBJ gene had its own primer in the first PCR round. TCRdb independently ran MiXCR on the multiplex PCR reads; one entry per CDR3 protein. The sample has about 32,000 distinct CDR3 sequences; approximately 39% are singletons. The table lists this clonotype with many counts. The CDR3 is made up of 16 amino acids. The germline gives CDR1 SGHKS, CDR2 YYEKEE (reference sequence). After removal of 1 base from V and 1 base from J, the junction contained 7 bases not matched to a gene. The starting material was PBMCs, obtained before or after stereotactic body radiation therapy (not recorded which). This TCR came from a donor over 45 with non-small cell lung cancer. This sequence joins TRBV5-5 and TRBJ1-1; TRBD1 matches 7 bases. The CDR3: CASSLFTGVRNTEAFF. The CDR3 bases are TGTGCCAGCAGCTTGTTCACAGGGGTTAGGAACACTGAAGCTTTCTTT.